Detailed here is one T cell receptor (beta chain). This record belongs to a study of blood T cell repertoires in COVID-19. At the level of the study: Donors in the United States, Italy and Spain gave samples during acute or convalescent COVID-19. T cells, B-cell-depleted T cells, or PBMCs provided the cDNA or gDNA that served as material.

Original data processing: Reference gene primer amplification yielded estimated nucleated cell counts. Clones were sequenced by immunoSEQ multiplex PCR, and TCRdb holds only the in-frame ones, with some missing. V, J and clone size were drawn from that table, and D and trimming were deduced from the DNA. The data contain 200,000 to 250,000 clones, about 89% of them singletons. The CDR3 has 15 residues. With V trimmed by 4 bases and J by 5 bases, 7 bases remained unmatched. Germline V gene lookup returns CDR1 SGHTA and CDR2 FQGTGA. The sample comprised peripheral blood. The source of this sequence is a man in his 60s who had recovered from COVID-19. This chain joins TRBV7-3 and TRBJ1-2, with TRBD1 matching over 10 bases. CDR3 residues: CASSSSGTGVYGYTF. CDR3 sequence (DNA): TGTGCCAGCAGCTCGTCCGGGACAGGGGTGTATGGCTACACCTTC. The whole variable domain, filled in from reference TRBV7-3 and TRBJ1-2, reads GAGVSQTPSNKVTEKGKYVELRCDPISGHTALYWYRQSLGQGPEFLIYFQGTGAADDSGLPNDRFFAVRPEGSVSTLKIQRTERGDSAVYLCASSSSGTGVYGYTFGSGTRLTVV.